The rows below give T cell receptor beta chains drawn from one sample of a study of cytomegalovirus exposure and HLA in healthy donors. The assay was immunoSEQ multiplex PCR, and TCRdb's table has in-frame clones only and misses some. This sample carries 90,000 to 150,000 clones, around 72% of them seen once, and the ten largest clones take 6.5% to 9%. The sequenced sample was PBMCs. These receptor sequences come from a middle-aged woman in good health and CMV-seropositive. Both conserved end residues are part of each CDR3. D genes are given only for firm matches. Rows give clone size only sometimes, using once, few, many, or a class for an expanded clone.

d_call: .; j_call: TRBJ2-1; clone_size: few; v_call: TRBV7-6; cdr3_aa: CASSSDIRSYNEQFF; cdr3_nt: TGTGCCAGCAGCTCGGACATCCGCTCCTACAATGAGCAGTTCTTC
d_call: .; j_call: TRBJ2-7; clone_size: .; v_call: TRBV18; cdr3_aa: CASSPGSAGSYEQYF; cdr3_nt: TGTGCCAGCTCACCGGGTTCGGCGGGTTCCTACGAGCAGTACTTC
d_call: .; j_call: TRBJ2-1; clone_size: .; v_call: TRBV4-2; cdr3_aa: CASSPRLLSGTYNEQFF; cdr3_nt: TGTGCCAGCAGCCCCAGGTTGTTGAGCGGTACCTACAATGAGCAGTTCTTC
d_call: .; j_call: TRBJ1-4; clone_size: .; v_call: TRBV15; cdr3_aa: CATTPGEGIKLFF; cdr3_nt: TGTGCCACCACCCCCGGTGAGGGTATAAAACTGTTTTTT
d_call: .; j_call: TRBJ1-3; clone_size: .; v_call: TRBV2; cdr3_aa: CASSGGISGNTIYF; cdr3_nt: TGTGCCAGCAGTGGAGGGATCTCTGGAAACACCATATATTTT
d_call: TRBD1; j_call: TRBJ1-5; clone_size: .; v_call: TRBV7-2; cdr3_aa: CASSINTGGRQPQHF; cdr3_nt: TGTGCCAGCAGCATTAACACAGGGGGTCGTCAGCCCCAGCATTTT
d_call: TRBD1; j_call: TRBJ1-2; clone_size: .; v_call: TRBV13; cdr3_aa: CASSFAGGRFGYTF; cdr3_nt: TGTGCCAGCAGCTTCGCAGGGGGCAGGTTTGGCTACACCTTC
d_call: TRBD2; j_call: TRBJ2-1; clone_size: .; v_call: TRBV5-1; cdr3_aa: CASSFGLAVDEQFF; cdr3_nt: TGCGCCAGCAGCTTTGGACTAGCTGTCGATGAGCAGTTCTTC
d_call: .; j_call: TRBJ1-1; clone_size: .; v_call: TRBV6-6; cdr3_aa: CASSPRGGEAFF; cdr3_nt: TGTGCCAGCAGTCCCCGAGGGGGAGAAGCTTTCTTT
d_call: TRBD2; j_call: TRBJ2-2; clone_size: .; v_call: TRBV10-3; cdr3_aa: CAISEASGGNTGELFF; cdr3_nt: TGTGCCATCAGTGAGGCCAGCGGGGGTAACACCGGGGAGCTGTTTTTT
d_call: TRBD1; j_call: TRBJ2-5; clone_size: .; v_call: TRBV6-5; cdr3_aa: CASSNDRGPGQYF; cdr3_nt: TGTGCCAGCAGTAACGACAGGGGGCCAGGCCAGTACTTC
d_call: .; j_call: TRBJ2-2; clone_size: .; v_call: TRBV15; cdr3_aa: CATSRDGAVTGELFF; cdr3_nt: TGTGCCACCAGCAGAGATGGCGCGGTCACCGGGGAGCTGTTTTTT
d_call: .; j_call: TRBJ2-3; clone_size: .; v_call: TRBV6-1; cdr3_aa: CASAPRTDADTQYF; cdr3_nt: TGTGCCAGCGCCCCAAGGACAGATGCAGATACGCAGTATTTT
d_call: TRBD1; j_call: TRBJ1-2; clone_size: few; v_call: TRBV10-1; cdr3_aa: CASSEFRDRGASYYGYTF; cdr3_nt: TGCGCCAGCAGTGAGTTCCGGGACAGGGGAGCCTCCTACTATGGCTACACCTTC
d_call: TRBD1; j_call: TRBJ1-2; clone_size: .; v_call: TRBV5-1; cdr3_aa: CASSVSGTGAISGYTF; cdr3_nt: TGCGCCAGCAGCGTCTCCGGGACAGGCGCGATAAGCGGCTACACCTTC
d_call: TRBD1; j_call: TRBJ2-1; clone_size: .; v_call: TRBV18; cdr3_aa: CASSPARDRYNEQFF; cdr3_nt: TGTGCCAGCTCACCAGCTCGGGACAGGTACAATGAGCAGTTCTTC
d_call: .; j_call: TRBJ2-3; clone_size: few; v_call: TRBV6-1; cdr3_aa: CASRESRDGTDTQYF; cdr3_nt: TGTGCCAGTCGGGAATCTCGGGATGGCACAGATACGCAGTATTTT
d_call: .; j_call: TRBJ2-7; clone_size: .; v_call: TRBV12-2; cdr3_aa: CASRGSEAGTYEQYF; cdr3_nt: TGTGCAAGTCGAGGAAGCGAGGCCGGTACCTACGAGCAGTACTTC
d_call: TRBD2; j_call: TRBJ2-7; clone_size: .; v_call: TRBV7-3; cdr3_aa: CASSYSGGYEQYF; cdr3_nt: TGTGCCAGCAGTTACAGCGGGGGGTACGAGCAGTACTTC
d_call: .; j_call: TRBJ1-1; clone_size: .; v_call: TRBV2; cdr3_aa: CASTGVSNTEAFF; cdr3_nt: TGTGCCAGCACAGGGGTTTCGAACACTGAAGCTTTCTTT
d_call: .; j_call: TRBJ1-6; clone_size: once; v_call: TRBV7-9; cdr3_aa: CASSPDSASPLHF; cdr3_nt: TGTGCCAGCAGCCCTGACAGTGCTTCACCCCTCCACTTT
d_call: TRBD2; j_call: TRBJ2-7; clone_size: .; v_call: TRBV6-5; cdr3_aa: CASSYRPLAGYEQYF; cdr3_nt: TGTGCCAGCAGTTACCGCCCCTTAGCGGGCTACGAGCAGTACTTC
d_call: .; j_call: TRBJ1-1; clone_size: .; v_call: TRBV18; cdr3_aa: CASSPDQSGTEAFF; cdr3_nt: TGTGCCAGCTCGCCTGACCAATCAGGGACTGAAGCTTTCTTT
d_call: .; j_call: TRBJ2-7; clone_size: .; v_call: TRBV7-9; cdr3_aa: CASSGSSYEQYF; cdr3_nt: TGTGCCAGCAGCGGGAGCTCCTACGAGCAGTACTTC
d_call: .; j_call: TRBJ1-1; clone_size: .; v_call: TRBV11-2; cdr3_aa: CASSPVGGLMNTEAFF; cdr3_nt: TGTGCCAGCAGCCCCGTGGGGGGACTAATGAACACTGAAGCTTTCTTT
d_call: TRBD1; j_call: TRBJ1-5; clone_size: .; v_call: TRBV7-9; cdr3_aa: CASSGTGGVSQPQHF; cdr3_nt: TGTGCCAGCAGCGGGACAGGGGGCGTAAGTCAGCCCCAGCATTTT
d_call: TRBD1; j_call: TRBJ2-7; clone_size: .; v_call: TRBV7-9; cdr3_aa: CASTLDRDGEQYF; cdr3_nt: TGTGCCAGCACCCTGGACAGGGACGGCGAGCAGTACTTC
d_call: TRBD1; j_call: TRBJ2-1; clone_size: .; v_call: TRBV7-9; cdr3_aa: CASSSGQGAGEQFF; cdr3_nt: TGTGCCAGCAGCTCTGGACAGGGGGCGGGTGAGCAGTTCTTC
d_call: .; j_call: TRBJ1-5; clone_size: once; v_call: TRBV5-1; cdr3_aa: CASRPEAGDQPQHF; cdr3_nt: TGCGCCAGCAGGCCGGAGGCAGGGGATCAGCCCCAGCATTTT
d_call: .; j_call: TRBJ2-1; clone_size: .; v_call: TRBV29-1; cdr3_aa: CSVSRGYNEQFF; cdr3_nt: TGCAGCGTCTCTCGGGGGTACAATGAGCAGTTCTTC
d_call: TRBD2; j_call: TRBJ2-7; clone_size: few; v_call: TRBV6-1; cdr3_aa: CASSGLTIAGGVPSEQYF; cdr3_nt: TGTGCCAGCAGTGGACTGACCATAGCGGGGGGGGTCCCTAGCGAGCAGTACTTC
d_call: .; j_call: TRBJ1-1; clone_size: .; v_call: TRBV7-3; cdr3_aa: CASSEDRGTEAFF; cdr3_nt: TGTGCCAGCAGCGAAGACAGAGGCACTGAAGCTTTCTTT
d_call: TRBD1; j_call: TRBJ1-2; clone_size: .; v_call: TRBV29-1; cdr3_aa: CSVEDRDRDYGYTF; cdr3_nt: TGCAGCGTTGAAGATCGGGACAGGGACTATGGCTACACCTTC
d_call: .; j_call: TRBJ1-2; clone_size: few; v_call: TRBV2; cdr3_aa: CASSEMVGVSGYTF; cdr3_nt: TGTGCCAGCAGTGAGATGGTCGGGGTCTCTGGCTACACCTTC
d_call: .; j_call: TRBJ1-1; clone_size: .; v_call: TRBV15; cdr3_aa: CATSRDRPGFGAFF; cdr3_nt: TGTGCCACCAGCAGAGATCGGCCAGGGTTCGGGGCTTTCTTT
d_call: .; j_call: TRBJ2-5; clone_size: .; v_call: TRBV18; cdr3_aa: CASSPYLGLQETQYF; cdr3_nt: TGTGCCAGCTCACCATATCTGGGACTCCAAGAGACCCAGTACTTC
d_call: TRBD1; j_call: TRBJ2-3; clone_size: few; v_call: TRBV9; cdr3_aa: CASSAGTGTTDTQYF; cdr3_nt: TGTGCCAGCAGCGCGGGGACAGGCACCACAGATACGCAGTATTTT
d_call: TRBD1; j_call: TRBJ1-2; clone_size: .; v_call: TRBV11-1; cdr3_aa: CASSPGQGNYGYTF; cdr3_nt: TGTGCCAGCAGCCCCGGACAGGGTAACTATGGCTACACCTTC
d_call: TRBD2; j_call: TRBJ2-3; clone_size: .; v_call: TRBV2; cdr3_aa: CASTTPRGEGTDTQYF; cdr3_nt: TGTGCCAGCACCACGCCTCGGGGGGAGGGCACAGATACGCAGTATTTT
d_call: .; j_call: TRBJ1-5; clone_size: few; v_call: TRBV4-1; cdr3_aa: CASSQAPGQTQPQHF; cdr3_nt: TGCGCCAGCAGCCAAGCCCCGGGACAAACCCAGCCCCAGCATTTT
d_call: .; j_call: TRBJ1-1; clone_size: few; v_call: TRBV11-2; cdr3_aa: CASSLWLRGESEAFF; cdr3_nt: TGTGCCAGCAGCTTATGGCTCAGGGGAGAGTCTGAAGCTTTCTTT
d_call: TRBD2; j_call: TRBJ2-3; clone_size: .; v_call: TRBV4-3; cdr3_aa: CASSQDAGGIRDTQYF; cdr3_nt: TGCGCCAGCAGCCAAGATGCGGGGGGGATTCGAGATACGCAGTATTTT
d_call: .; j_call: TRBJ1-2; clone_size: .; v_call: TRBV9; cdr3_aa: CASSVGGEGYTF; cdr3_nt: TGTGCCAGCAGCGTAGGAGGAGAGGGCTACACCTTC
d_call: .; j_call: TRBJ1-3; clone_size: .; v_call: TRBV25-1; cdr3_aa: CASSQGKGGNTIYF; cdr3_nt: TGTGCCAGCAGCCAGGGTAAGGGTGGAAACACCATATATTTT
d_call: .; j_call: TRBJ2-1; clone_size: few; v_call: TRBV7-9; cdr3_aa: CASSLEAGRVGNEQFF; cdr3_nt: TGTGCCAGCAGCTTAGAAGCGGGTAGGGTTGGCAATGAGCAGTTCTTC